This T cell receptor (beta chain) was identified during a study of blood T cell repertoires in COVID-19. Overall study: Acute and convalescent COVID-19 specimens originated in the United States, Italy and Spain.

V was pared by 1 base and J by 4 bases, with 1 base of the junction left unmatched. Germline assignment: CDR1 LGHNA and CDR2 YSLEER. The length of the CDR3 is 15 residues. This table comes from immunoSEQ multiplex PCR, and its TCRdb copy is limited to in-frame clones, with some not included. The sample contains 200,000 or so clones, around 88% of which appear only once. This receptor was obtained from a woman between 40 and 55 years old with acute COVID-19. Sequenced: PBMCs or T cells enriched from blood (not recorded which). The genes are TRBV4-3 and TRBJ2-5, with 12 bases identical to TRBD2. The CDR3 reads CASSQGTSGAETQYF. The CDR3 DNA reads TGCGCCAGCAGCCAAGGGACTAGCGGGGCAGAGACCCAGTACTTC.